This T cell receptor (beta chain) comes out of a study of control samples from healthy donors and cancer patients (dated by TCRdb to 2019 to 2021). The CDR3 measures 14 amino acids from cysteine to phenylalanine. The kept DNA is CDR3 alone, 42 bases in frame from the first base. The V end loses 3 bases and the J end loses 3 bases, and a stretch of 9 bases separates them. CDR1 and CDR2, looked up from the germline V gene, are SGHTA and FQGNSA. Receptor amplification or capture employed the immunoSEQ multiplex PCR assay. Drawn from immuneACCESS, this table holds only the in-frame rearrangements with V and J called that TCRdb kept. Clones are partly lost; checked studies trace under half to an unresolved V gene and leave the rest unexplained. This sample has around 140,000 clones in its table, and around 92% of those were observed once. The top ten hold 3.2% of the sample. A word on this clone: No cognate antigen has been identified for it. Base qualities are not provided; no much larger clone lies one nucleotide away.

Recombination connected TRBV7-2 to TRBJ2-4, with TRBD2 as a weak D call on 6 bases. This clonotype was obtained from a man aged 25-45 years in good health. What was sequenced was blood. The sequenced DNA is TGTGCCAGCAGCTTTGGGGGGAACAAAAACATTCAGTACTTC. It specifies CASSFGGNKNIQYF. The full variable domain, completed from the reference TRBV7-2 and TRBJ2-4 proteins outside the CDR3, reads GAGVSQSPSNKVTEKGKDVELRCDPISGHTALYWYRQSLGQGLEFLIYFQGNSAPDKSGLPSDRFSAERTGGSVSTLTIQRTQQEDSAVYLCASSFGGNKNIQYFGAGTRLSVL.